The 11 T cell receptor beta chains below all came from one sample that was sequenced in a study of early T cells in non-severe SARS-CoV-2 infection. TCRdb reprocessed the 5' RACE reads with MiXCR, giving one entry per CDR3 protein. The profile covers about 130,000 distinct CDR3 sequences, with approximately 15% appearing a single time and 21% taken by the ten largest. The sample was whole blood. These receptors all stem from an adult who was a healthcare worker with PCR-confirmed SARS-CoV-2 infection or an uninfected control (not recorded which).

The chain joins TRBV2 to TRBJ2-2, with a weak D call TRBD2 (7 bases). The CDR3 runs to 16 residues. The germline V gene has CDR1 SNHLY and CDR2 FYNNEI. The V end was cut by 6 bases, the J end by 6 bases, with 20 bases between. In DNA, the CDR3 is TGTGCCAGCAGCGGGGGCGGGGGCCTGGGAGCCGGGGAGCTGTTTTTT. Its translation: CASSGGGGLGAGELFF.

This clonotype was seen ten or more times. V and J are TRBV29-1 and TRBJ1-3; tentative D call: TRBD1 (5 bases). The CDR3 extends over 18 amino acids. Germline CDR1 SQVTM, CDR2 ANQGSEA. The ends were cut back, 0 bases at V and 0 bases at J, with 18 bases in the middle. The DNA for the CDR3 is TGCAGCGTTGAAGATCTCTCGGGGACCCCGAGCTCTGGAAACACCATATATTTT. It translates to CSVEDLSGTPSSGNTIYF.

The V call is TRBV11-2, the J call TRBJ2-1; D is unclear. V gave up 3 bases and J gave up 4 bases, with 7 bases separating them. Germline V gene sequence: CDR1 SGHAT, CDR2 FQNNGV. The CDR3 loop spans 13 amino acids. Here the CDR3 reads CASSFIDYNEQFF. CDR3 in DNA: TGTGCCAGCAGCTTTATAGATTACAATGAGCAGTTCTTC.

This clonotype was detected once. The genes are TRBV12-3 or TRBV12-4 and TRBJ1-1; D may be TRBD1 (6 bases). The CDR3 is 15 residues long. V lost 7 bases to trimming and J lost 0 bases, with 15 bases between them. DNA for the CDR3: TGTGCCAGCACCCCTCAGGGGACGGTGAACACTGAAGCTTTCTTT. This gives the protein CASTPQGTVNTEAFF.

The chain has TRBV4-1 and TRBJ2-7, with no clear D. The CDR3 has 15 amino acids. Germline V lookup: CDR1 MGHRA, CDR2 YSYEKL. V lost 0 bases to trimming and J lost 2 bases, with 11 bases between them. CDR3 DNA: TGCGCCAGCAGCCAAGACAGAAGGCAGGCCTACGAGCAGTACTTC. Residues: CASSQDRRQAYEQYF.

This clonotype turned up a few times. The chain has TRBV27 and TRBJ1-4; D is possibly TRBD1 (5 bases). Between the trimmed V and J ends, which lost 0 bases and 12 bases, there was a span of 17 bases. The CDR3 spans 15 residues. Looked up from germline, CDR1 is MNHEY and CDR2 is SMNVEV (reference sequence). The CDR3 sequence: CASSLSREGWTQLFF. For the CDR3, the DNA is TGTGCCAGCAGTTTATCGCGGGAGGGGTGGACTCAACTGTTTTTT.

The chain couples TRBV7-2 to TRBJ2-2; no clear D. This CDR3 comprises 14 residues. V dropped 4 bases and J dropped 1 base, with 7 bases sitting between them. The germline gives CDR1 SGHTA, CDR2 FQGNSA. The CDR3 is CASSSDQNTGELFF. DNA of the CDR3: TGTGCCAGCAGCTCCGACCAGAACACCGGGGAGCTGTTTTTT. Looking up the rest from reference TRBV7-2 and TRBJ2-2 gives the full variable domain: GAGVSQSPSNKVTEKGKDVELRCDPISGHTALYWYRQSLGQGLEFLIYFQGNSAPDKSGLPSDRFSAERTGGSVSTLTIQRTQQEDSAVYLCASSSDQNTGELFFGEGSRLTVL.

At least ten counts were recorded for this clonotype. The chain recombines TRBV4-2 with TRBJ2-7; TRBD1 aligns across 9 bases. V lost 7 bases and J lost 3; bases outside the gene matches: 10. This CDR3 region has 15 residues. Germline V CDR1 and CDR2: LGHNA, YNFKEQ. The CDR3 here is CASNSGRDRDYEQYF. In nucleotides, the CDR3 is TGTGCCAGCAACTCGGGAAGGGACAGGGACTACGAGCAGTACTTC.

The chain employs TRBV30 and TRBJ1-6, with unresolved D. V was trimmed by 0 bases and J by 5 bases, leaving 8 bases between them. The germline gives CDR1 GTSNPN, CDR2 SVGIG (reference sequence). This CDR3 comprises 14 residues. Here the CDR3 DNA reads TGTGCCTGGAGTGTAGGACCGAATAATTCACCCCTCCACTTT. It encodes CAWSVGPNNSPLHF.

The chain links TRBV6-1 to TRBJ1-6; 7 bases line up with TRBD1. Germline assignment: CDR1 MNHNS and CDR2 SASEGT. J lost 7 bases, V lost 10 bases, and 13 bases had no gene match. The CDR3 extends over 15 amino acids. CDR3 amino acids: CAIWARDRGNSPLHF. The CDR3 nucleotides read TGTGCCATCTGGGCCCGGGACAGAGGAAATTCACCCCTCCACTTT.

The V and J genes are TRBV12-3 or TRBV12-4 and TRBJ2-1; D gene unclear. V lost 2 bases and J lost 0, with 11 bases in between. The CDR3 has 16 residues. This CDR3 is CASSLLSTSSYNEQFF. In DNA, the CDR3 is TGTGCCAGCAGTTTATTGAGCACGAGCTCCTACAATGAGCAGTTCTTC.